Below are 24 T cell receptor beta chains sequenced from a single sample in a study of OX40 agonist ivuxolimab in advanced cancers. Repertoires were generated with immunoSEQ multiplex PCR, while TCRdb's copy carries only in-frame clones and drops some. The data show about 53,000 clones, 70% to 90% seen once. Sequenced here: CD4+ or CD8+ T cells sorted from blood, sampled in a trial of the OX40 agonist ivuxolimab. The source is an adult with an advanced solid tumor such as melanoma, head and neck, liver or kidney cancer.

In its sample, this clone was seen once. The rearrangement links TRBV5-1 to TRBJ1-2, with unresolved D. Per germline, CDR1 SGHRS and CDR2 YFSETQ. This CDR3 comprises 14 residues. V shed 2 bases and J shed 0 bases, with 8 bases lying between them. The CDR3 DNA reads TGCGCCAGCAGCTTTGAAGCATCTAACTATGGCTACACCTTC. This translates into CASSFEASNYGYTF.

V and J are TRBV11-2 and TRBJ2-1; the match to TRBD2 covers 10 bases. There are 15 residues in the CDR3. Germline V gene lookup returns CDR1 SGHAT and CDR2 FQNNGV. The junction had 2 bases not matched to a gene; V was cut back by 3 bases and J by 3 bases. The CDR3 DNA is TGTGCCAGCAGCTTTGGACTAGCGGACTACAATGAGCAGTTCTTC. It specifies CASSFGLADYNEQFF.

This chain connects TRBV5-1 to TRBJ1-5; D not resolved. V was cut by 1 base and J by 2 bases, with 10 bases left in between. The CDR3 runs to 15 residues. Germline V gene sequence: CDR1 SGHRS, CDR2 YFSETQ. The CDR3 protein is CASSLNGDGNQPQHF. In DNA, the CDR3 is TGCGCCAGCAGCTTGAACGGGGATGGCAATCAGCCCCAGCATTTT. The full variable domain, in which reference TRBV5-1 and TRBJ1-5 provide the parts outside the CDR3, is KAGVTQTPRYLIKTRGQQVTLSCSPISGHRSVSWYQQTPGQGLQFLFEYFSETQRNKGNFPGRFSGRQFSNSRSEMNVSTLELGDSALYLCASSLNGDGNQPQHFGDGTRLSIL.

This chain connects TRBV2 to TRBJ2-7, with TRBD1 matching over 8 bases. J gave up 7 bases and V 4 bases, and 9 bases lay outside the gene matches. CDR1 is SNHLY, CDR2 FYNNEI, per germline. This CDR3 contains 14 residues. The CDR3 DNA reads TGTGCCAGCAGTGTGATCGGACAGGGTGGGGAGCAGTACTTC. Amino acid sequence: CASSVIGQGGEQYF. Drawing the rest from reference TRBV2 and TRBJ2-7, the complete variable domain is EPEVTQTPSHQVTQMGQEVILRCVPISNHLYFYWYRQILGQKVEFLVSFYNNEISEKSEIFDDQFSVERPDGSNFTLKIRSTKLEDSAMYFCASSVIGQGGEQYFGPGTRLTVT.

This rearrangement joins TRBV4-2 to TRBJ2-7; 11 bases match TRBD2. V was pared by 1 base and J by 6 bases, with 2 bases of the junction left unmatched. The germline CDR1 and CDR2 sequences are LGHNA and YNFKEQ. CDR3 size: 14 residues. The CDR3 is CASSQVTSGSEQYF. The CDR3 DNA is TGTGCCAGCAGCCAAGTAACTAGCGGGAGCGAGCAGTACTTC.

The CDR3 loop reads CASSDSTTGETQYF. The DNA for the CDR3 is TGTGCCAGCAGTGATTCGACGACGGGGGAGACCCAGTACTTC. V usage is TRBV2 and J usage is TRBJ2-5, with a weak D call TRBD2 (5 bases). The germline V and J ends were trimmed by 3 bases and 5 bases, with 13 bases remaining between them. Germline assignment: CDR1 SNHLY and CDR2 FYNNEI. The CDR3 consists of 14 residues.

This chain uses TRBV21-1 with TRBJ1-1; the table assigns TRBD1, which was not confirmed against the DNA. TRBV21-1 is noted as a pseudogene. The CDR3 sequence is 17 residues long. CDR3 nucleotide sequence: TGTGCCAGCAGCATAGATGGGACAGGGGGATTGGACACTGAAGCTTTCTTT. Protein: CASSIDGTGGLDTEAFF.

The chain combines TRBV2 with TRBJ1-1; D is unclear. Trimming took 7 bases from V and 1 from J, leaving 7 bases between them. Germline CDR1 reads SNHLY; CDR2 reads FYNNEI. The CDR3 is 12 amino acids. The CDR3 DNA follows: TGTGCCAGCAAAAACGGGAACACTGAAGCTTTCTTT. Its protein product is CASKNGNTEAFF.

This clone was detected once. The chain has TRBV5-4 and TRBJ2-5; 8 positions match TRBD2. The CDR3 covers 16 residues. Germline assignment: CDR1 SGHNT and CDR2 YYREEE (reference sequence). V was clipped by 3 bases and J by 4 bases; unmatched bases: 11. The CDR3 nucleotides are TGTGCCAGCAGCTCTCCAAGCGGGAGTTCGAGAGAGACCCAGTACTTC. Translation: CASSSPSGSSRETQYF. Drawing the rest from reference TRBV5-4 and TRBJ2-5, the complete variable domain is ETGVTQSPTHLIKTRGQQVTLRCSSQSGHNTVSWYQQALGQGPQFIFQYYREEENGRGNFPPRFSGLQFPNYSSELNVNALELDDSALYLCASSSPSGSSRETQYFGPGTRLLVL.

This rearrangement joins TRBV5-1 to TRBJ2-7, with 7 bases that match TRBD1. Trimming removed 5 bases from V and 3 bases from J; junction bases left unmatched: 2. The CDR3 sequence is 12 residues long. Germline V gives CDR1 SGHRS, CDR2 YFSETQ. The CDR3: CASSRQGYEQYF. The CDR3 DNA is TGCGCCAGCAGTAGACAGGGCTACGAGCAGTACTTC.

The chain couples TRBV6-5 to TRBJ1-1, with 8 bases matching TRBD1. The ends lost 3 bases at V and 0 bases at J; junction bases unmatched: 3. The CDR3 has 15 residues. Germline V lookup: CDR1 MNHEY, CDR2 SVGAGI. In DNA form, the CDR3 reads TGTGCCAGCAGTTATCAGGGGGCGCTGAACACTGAAGCTTTCTTT. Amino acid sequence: CASSYQGALNTEAFF.

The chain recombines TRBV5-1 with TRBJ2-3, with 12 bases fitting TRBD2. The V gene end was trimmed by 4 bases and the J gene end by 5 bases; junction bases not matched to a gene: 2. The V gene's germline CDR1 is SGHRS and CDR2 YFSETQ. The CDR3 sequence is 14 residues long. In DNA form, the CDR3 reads TGCGCCAGCAGCCTAGCGGGGGGGCGAGATACGCAGTATTTT. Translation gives CASSLAGGRDTQYF.

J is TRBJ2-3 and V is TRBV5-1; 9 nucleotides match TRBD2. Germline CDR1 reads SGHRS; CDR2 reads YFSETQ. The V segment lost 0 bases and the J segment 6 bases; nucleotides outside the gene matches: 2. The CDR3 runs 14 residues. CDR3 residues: CASSLEGLADTQYF. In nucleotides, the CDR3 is TGCGCCAGCAGCTTGGAAGGACTAGCGGATACGCAGTATTTT.

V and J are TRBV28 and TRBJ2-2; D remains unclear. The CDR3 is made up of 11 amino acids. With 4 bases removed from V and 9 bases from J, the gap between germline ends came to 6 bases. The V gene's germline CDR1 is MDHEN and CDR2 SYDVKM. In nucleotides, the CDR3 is TGTGCCAGCAGTTCCCCCCGGGAGCTGTTTTTT. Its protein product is CASSSPRELFF.

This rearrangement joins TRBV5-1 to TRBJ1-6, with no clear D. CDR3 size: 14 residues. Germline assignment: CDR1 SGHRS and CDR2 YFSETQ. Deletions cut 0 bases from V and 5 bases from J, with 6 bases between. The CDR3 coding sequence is TGCGCCAGCAGCTTGGGTGGAAATAATTCACCCCTCCACTTT. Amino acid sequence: CASSLGGNNSPLHF. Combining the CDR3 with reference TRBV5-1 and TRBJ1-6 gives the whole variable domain KAGVTQTPRYLIKTRGQQVTLSCSPISGHRSVSWYQQTPGQGLQFLFEYFSETQRNKGNFPGRFSGRQFSNSRSEMNVSTLELGDSALYLCASSLGGNNSPLHFGNGTRLTVT.

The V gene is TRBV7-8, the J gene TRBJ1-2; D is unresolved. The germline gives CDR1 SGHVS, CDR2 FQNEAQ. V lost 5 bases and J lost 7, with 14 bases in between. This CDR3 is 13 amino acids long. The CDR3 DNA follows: TGTGCCAGCAGCCCCGTTGGGTCCAGTGGCTACACCTTC. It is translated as CASSPVGSSGYTF.

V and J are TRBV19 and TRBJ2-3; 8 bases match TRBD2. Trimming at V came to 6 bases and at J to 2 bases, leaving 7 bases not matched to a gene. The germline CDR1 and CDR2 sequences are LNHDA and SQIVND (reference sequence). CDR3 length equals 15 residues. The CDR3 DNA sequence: TGTGCCAGTAGCATTCAGCGGGGGCCCACAGATACGCAGTATTTT. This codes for CASSIQRGPTDTQYF. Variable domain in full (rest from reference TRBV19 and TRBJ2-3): DGGITQSPKYLFRKEGQNVTLSCEQNLNHDAMYWYRQDPGQGLRLIYYSQIVNDFQKGDIAEGYSVSREKKESFPLTVTSAQKNPTAFYLCASSIQRGPTDTQYFGPGTRLTVL.

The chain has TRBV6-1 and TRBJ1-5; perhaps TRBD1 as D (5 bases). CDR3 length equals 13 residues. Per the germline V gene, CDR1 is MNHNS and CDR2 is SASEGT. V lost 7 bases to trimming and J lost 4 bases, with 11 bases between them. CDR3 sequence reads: CASILGGNQPQHF. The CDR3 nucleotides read TGTGCCAGCATCCTTGGGGGGAATCAGCCCCAGCATTTT.

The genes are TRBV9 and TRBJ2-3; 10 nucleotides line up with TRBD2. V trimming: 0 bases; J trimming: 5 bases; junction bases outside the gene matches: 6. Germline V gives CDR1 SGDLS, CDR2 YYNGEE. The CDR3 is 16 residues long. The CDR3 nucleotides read TGTGCCAGCAGCGTAGGGGAGCGGGAGGGCGGAGATACGCAGTATTTT. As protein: CASSVGEREGGDTQYF.

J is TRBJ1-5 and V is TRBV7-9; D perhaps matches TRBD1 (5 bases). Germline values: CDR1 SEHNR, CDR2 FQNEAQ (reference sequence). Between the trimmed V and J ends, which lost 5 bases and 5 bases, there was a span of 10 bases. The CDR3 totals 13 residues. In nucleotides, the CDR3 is TGTGCCAGCAGCCAGACCAGGGATCAGCCCCAGCATTTT. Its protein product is CASSQTRDQPQHF. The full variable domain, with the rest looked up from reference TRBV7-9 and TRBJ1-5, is DTGVSQNPRHKITKRGQNVTFRCDPISEHNRLYWYRQTLGQGPEFLTYFQNEAQLEKSRLLSDRFSAERPKGSFSTLEIQRTEQGDSAMYLCASSQTRDQPQHFGDGTRLSIL.

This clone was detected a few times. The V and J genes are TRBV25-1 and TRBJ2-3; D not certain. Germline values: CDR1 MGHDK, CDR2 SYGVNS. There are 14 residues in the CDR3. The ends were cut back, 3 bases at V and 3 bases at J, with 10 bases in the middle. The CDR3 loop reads CASSDDHLTDTQYF. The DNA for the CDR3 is TGTGCCAGCAGTGATGACCATCTTACAGATACGCAGTATTTT.

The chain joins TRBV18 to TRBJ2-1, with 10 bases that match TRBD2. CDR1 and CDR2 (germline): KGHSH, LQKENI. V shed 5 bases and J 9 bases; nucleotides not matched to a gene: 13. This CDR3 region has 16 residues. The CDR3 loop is CASSTRTSGPSTEQFF. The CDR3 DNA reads TGTGCCAGCTCAACTCGGACTAGCGGACCTAGCACTGAGCAGTTCTTC.

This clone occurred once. DNA for the CDR3: TGTGCCAGTAGTACGCGACAGGGGGCGAGGTCCGTCATTCAGTACTTC. Amino acid sequence: CASSTRQGARSVIQYF. The chain couples TRBV19 to TRBJ2-4; 10 bases are a match to TRBD1. From germline, CDR1 is LNHDA and CDR2 SQIVND (reference sequence). The CDR3 is 16 amino acids. With V trimmed by 4 bases and J by 9 bases, 12 bases remained unmatched.

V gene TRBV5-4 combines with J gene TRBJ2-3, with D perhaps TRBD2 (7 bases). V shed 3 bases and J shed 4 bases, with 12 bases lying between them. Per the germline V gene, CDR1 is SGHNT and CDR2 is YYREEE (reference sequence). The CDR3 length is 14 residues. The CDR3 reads CASSSRGGADTQYF. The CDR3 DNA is TGTGCCAGCAGCTCTCGCGGGGGCGCAGATACGCAGTATTTT.